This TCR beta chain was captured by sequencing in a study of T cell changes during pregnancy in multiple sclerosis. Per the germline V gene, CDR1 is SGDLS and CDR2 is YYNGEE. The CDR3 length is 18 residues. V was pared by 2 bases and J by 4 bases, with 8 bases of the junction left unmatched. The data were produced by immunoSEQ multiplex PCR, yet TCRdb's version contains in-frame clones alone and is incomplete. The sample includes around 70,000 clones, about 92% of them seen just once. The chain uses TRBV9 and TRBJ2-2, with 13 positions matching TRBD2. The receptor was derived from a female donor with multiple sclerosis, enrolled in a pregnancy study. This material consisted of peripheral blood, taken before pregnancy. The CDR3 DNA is TGTGCCAGCAGCGTCCGACTAGCGGGAGGCCTAGTCACCGGGGAGCTGTTTTTT. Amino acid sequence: CASSVRLAGGLVTGELFF.